The 25 T cell receptor beta chains below come from one sample, sequenced in a study of T cell changes during pregnancy in multiple sclerosis. The assay was immunoSEQ multiplex PCR, and TCRdb's table has in-frame clones only and misses some. The sample shows 35,000 to 45,000 clones, about nine tenths of them seen only once. The material sequenced was CD4+ T cells from peripheral blood mononuclear cells, taken before pregnancy. These TCRs come from a female donor with multiple sclerosis, enrolled in a pregnancy study.

CDR3 in amino acids: CASESTDTQYF. The CDR3 DNA is TGTGCCAGCGAGAGCACAGATACGCAGTATTTT. The chain links TRBV6-1 to TRBJ2-3; D remains unclear. The CDR3 contains 11 residues. Trimming took 8 bases from V and 0 from J, leaving 3 bases between them. In germline, CDR1 is MNHNS, CDR2 SASEGT.

This chain joins TRBV7-7 and TRBJ2-5; 11 nucleotides agree with TRBD2. With 1 base clipped from V and 7 bases from J, the junction kept 5 bases outside the gene matches. This CDR3 comprises 15 residues. Per germline, CDR1 SSHAT and CDR2 FNYEAQ (reference sequence). For the CDR3, the DNA is TGTGCCAGCAGCTTAGATAGCGGGGGGGCAGCGACCCAGTACTTC. This translates into CASSLDSGGAATQYF.

The chain is built from TRBV2 and TRBJ1-4; D is uncertain. The CDR3 is 15 amino acids. Germline V CDR1 and CDR2: SNHLY, FYNNEI. V dropped 4 bases and J dropped 4 bases, with 13 bases sitting between them. The CDR3 DNA follows: TGTGCCAGCAGTGGGAGGGTTTCCGGTAATGAAAAACTGTTTTTT. This gives the protein CASSGRVSGNEKLFF.

The chain has TRBV18 and TRBJ1-1; D unresolved. Germline V gene lookup returns CDR1 KGHSH and CDR2 LQKENI. The CDR3 is made up of 15 amino acids. V lost 2 bases and J 4 bases, leaving 14 bases between the germline ends. Here the CDR3 reads CASSPVEGWGTEAFF. CDR3 coding DNA: TGTGCCAGCTCACCAGTCGAGGGATGGGGCACTGAAGCTTTCTTT.

The V and J genes are TRBV27 and TRBJ1-2, with D possibly TRBD1 on 6 matching bases. The CDR3 has 14 residues. V lost 5 bases to trimming and J lost 8 bases, with 18 bases between them. Germline values: CDR1 MNHEY, CDR2 SMNVEV (reference sequence). CDR3 coding DNA: TGTGCCAGCAGTCCCGAGGGGGTTCCTGAAGGCTACACCTTC. Protein product: CASSPEGVPEGYTF.

V gene TRBV18 combines with J gene TRBJ1-1; 10 bases fit TRBD1. This CDR3 has 15 residues. Germline loops: CDR1 KGHSH, CDR2 LQKENI. V lost 1 base, J lost 7 bases, and 6 bases stayed unmatched. CDR3 region: CASSPQRGDRGEAFF. For the CDR3, the DNA is TGTGCCAGCTCACCACAGAGGGGGGACAGGGGTGAAGCTTTCTTT.

CDR3 sequence (DNA): TGTGCCAGCAGCTTGACGGGACAGGGTTGGACTGAAGCTTTCTTT. Translating gives CASSLTGQGWTEAFF. The gene calls are TRBV5-5 and TRBJ1-1, with 9 bases aligning to TRBD1. Germline loops: CDR1 SGHKS, CDR2 YYEKEE (reference sequence). The CDR3 consists of 15 residues. V was pared by 1 base and J by 5 bases, with 6 bases of the junction left unmatched.

V gene TRBV5-5 combines with J gene TRBJ1-1, with a possible D match to TRBD1 (6 bases). This CDR3 comprises 13 residues. The V end lost 4 bases, the J end lost 1 base, and 8 bases lay between the germline ends. CDR1 is SGHKS, CDR2 YYEKEE, per germline (reference sequence). Written as DNA, the CDR3 is TGTGCCAGCAGCGTCAGGGGGAACACTGAAGCTTTCTTT. Protein: CASSVRGNTEAFF.

The CDR3 nucleotides are TGTGCCACCAGCAGAGATCCAGCGGGGGCCCTCTCTGGGGCCAACGTCCTGACTTTC. Translating gives CATSRDPAGALSGANVLTF. J is TRBJ2-6 and V is TRBV15; 8 bases map to TRBD2. The germline V gene has CDR1 LNHNV and CDR2 YYDKDF (reference sequence). The CDR3 is made up of 19 amino acids. V trimming: 0 bases; J trimming: 0 bases; junction bases outside the gene matches: 7.

The chain carries TRBV7-8 and TRBJ2-7; D perhaps matches TRBD2 (5 bases). V shed 1 base and J shed 6 bases, with 16 bases lying between them. The CDR3 runs to 15 residues. Germline assignment: CDR1 SGHVS and CDR2 FQNEAQ. DNA for the CDR3: TGTGCCAGCAGCTTAGGTCAGGTCAAGGCGGGCGAGCAGTACTTC. It translates to CASSLGQVKAGEQYF. Drawing the rest from reference TRBV7-8 and TRBJ2-7, the complete variable domain is GAGVSQSPRYKVAKRGQDVALRCDPISGHVSLFWYQQALGQGPEFLTYFQNEAQLDKSGLPSDRFFAERPEGSVSTLKIQRTQQEDSAVYLCASSLGQVKAGEQYFGPGTRLTVT.

This sequence joins TRBV9 and TRBJ1-6; TRBD1 matches 7 bases. J lost 5 bases, V lost 4 bases, and 9 bases had no gene match. The length of the CDR3 is 16 residues. Germline CDR1 reads SGDLS; CDR2 reads YYNGEE. DNA of the CDR3: TGTGCCAGCAGCCCCCGGACAGGCGAGAATAATTCACCCCTCCACTTT. Translating it yields CASSPRTGENNSPLHF.

V is TRBV5-1 and J is TRBJ2-1; D might be TRBD2 (6 bases). The CDR3 has 13 residues. Germline V gene data show CDR1 as SGHRS and CDR2 as YFSETQ. The ends were cut back, 0 bases at V and 10 bases at J, with 11 bases in the middle. The CDR3 reads CASSLVVEGEQFF. CDR3 nucleotide sequence: TGCGCCAGCAGCTTGGTTGTGGAGGGCGAGCAGTTCTTC.

The chain links TRBV7-2 to TRBJ2-7; D unresolved. The V end lost 4 bases, the J end lost 6 bases, and 10 bases lay between the germline ends. Germline V lookup: CDR1 SGHTA, CDR2 FQGNSA. CDR3 length: 12 residues. This CDR3 is CASSYLVGEQYF. DNA for the CDR3: TGTGCCAGCAGCTACCTAGTCGGCGAGCAGTACTTC.

This rearrangement joins TRBV19 to TRBJ1-1; no firm D call. CDR1 is LNHDA, CDR2 SQIVND, per germline (reference sequence). The CDR3 has 11 amino acids. The V end was cut by 8 bases, the J end by 1 base, with 5 bases between. The CDR3: CASGGNTEAFF. In nucleotides, the CDR3 is TGTGCCAGTGGCGGGAACACTGAAGCTTTCTTT.

In DNA, the CDR3 is TGTGCCAGCAGCTCCGCGCGGGACCGAACCTACGAGCAGTACTTC. Translated, it gives CASSSARDRTYEQYF. The chain joins TRBV5-4 to TRBJ2-7; the D gene is possibly TRBD2 (6 bases). The CDR3 spans 15 residues. Between the trimmed V and J ends, which lost 3 bases and 2 bases, there was a span of 15 bases. CDR1 and CDR2 from the germline V gene are SGHNT and YYREEE (reference sequence).

The chain combines TRBV19 with TRBJ2-1; 10 nucleotides align to TRBD2. In germline, CDR1 is LNHDA, CDR2 SQIVND (reference sequence). Germline trimming cut 7 bases from V and 10 bases from J; bases unmatched to any gene: 13. The CDR3 extends over 15 amino acids. The CDR3 coding sequence is TGTGCCAGTACCCCCTGGGGTAGCGGGGGGCAGGAGCAGTTCTTC. Translation: CASTPWGSGGQEQFF. Supplemented by reference TRBV19 and TRBJ2-1, the full variable domain reads DGGITQSPKYLFRKEGQNVTLSCEQNLNHDAMYWYRQDPGQGLRLIYYSQIVNDFQKGDIAEGYSVSREKKESFPLTVTSAQKNPTAFYLCASTPWGSGGQEQFFGPGTRLTVL.

The rearrangement uses TRBV19 and TRBJ1-5; 9 bases match TRBD1. Per germline, CDR1 LNHDA and CDR2 SQIVND (reference sequence). This CDR3 is 17 amino acids long. V was clipped by 8 bases and J by 3 bases; unmatched bases: 14. As DNA, the CDR3 is TGTGCCAGTTCTACCGTTCCCGGGACAGGGAACAATCAGCCCCAGCATTTT. It yields the protein CASSTVPGTGNNQPQHF.

This sequence joins TRBV27 and TRBJ1-1, with 10 positions matching TRBD1. With V trimmed by 2 bases and J by 8 bases, 2 bases remained unmatched. This CDR3 region has 13 residues. The germline V gene has CDR1 MNHEY and CDR2 SMNVEV (reference sequence). The DNA for the CDR3 is TGTGCCAGCAGTTTAGACAGGGGGCGCGAAGCTTTCTTT. This codes for CASSLDRGREAFF.

As for this clone: In the same sample, other DNA sequences code for this CDR3. The rearrangement links TRBV30 to TRBJ1-2; D call uncertain. The germline gives CDR1 GTSNPN, CDR2 SVGIG (reference sequence). CDR3 length equals 11 residues. Trimming removed 1 base at V and 7 bases at J, with 7 bases between. The CDR3 nucleotides are TGTGCCTGGAGTGACCGAGGTGGCTACACCTTC. This gives the protein CAWSDRGGYTF.

CDR3 in amino acids: CASSTAARDKTYEQYF. CDR3 in DNA: TGTGCCAGCAGCACGGCAGCCCGGGACAAGACCTACGAGCAGTACTTC. The rearrangement uses TRBV21-1 and TRBJ2-7; TRBD1 reflects the table's D call only, with no check against the DNA. TRBV21-1 represents a pseudogene. The CDR3 runs to 16 residues.

The chain recombines TRBV7-2 with TRBJ2-3; TRBD2 is a possible D gene (7 bases). V shed 3 bases and J shed 1 base, with 11 bases lying between them. CDR1 and CDR2 from the germline V gene are SGHTA and FQGNSA. The CDR3 consists of 15 residues. The CDR3 loop is CASSFGRGGTDTQYF. The CDR3 DNA reads TGTGCCAGCAGCTTTGGGAGGGGGGGCACAGATACGCAGTATTTT.

This clone was observed once. The V gene is TRBV19, the J gene TRBJ1-4; D may be TRBD1 (6 bases). Germline V lookup: CDR1 LNHDA, CDR2 SQIVND (reference sequence). Trimming took 7 bases from V and 8 from J, leaving 23 bases between them. The CDR3 has 16 amino acids. DNA for the CDR3: TGTGCCAGTATGATCCCTGGGGATGAGAGGGGGGAAAAACTGTTTTTT. Its translation: CASMIPGDERGEKLFF. Full variable domain (remainder filled in from reference TRBV19 and TRBJ1-4): DGGITQSPKYLFRKEGQNVTLSCEQNLNHDAMYWYRQDPGQGLRLIYYSQIVNDFQKGDIAEGYSVSREKKESFPLTVTSAQKNPTAFYLCASMIPGDERGEKLFFGSGTQLSVL.

V and J are TRBV18 and TRBJ2-1; 7 bases are shared with TRBD1. CDR3 length: 14 amino acids. Germline CDR1 KGHSH, CDR2 LQKENI. J was trimmed by 7 bases and V by 3 bases; bases with no gene match: 6. This CDR3 reads CASSPLTGPNEQFF. For the CDR3, the DNA is TGTGCCAGCTCACCCCTGACAGGGCCAAATGAGCAGTTCTTC. Combining the CDR3 with reference TRBV18 and TRBJ2-1 gives the whole variable domain NAGVMQNPRHLVRRRGQEARLRCSPMKGHSHVYWYRQLPEEGLKFMVYLQKENIIDESGMPKERFSAEFPKEGPSILRIQQVVRGDSAAYFCASSPLTGPNEQFFGPGTRLTVL.

The V and J genes are TRBV5-1 and TRBJ2-7, with D possibly TRBD2 on 5 matching bases. CDR1 SGHRS and CDR2 YFSETQ come from the germline V gene. V gave up 7 bases and J gave up 0 bases, with 14 bases separating them. The CDR3 is 14 residues long. The CDR3 DNA reads TGCGCCAGCGGCGGCAGCGAGGGCTCCTACGAGCAGTACTTC. This encodes CASGGSEGSYEQYF.

The chain employs TRBV5-1 and TRBJ2-7; D gene unclear. The V end lost 4 bases, the J end lost 2 bases, and 10 bases lay between the germline ends. The CDR3 consists of 13 residues. From germline, CDR1 is SGHRS and CDR2 YFSETQ. For the CDR3, the DNA is TGCGCCAGCAGCAATAGAGGTCCCTACGAGCAGTACTTC. It encodes CASSNRGPYEQYF. The variable domain in full, with the rest retrieved from reference TRBV5-1 and TRBJ2-7, is KAGVTQTPRYLIKTRGQQVTLSCSPISGHRSVSWYQQTPGQGLQFLFEYFSETQRNKGNFPGRFSGRQFSNSRSEMNVSTLELGDSALYLCASSNRGPYEQYFGPGTRLTVT.